Listed below are T cell receptor beta chains from one sample, sequenced in a study of graft-versus-host responses after intestinal transplantation. Repertoires were generated with immunoSEQ multiplex PCR, while TCRdb's copy carries only in-frame clones and drops some. Among 70,000 to 100,000 clones listed, less than 90% were seen once. For these TCRs, the target antigens are not known. Sequenced material: unstimulated CD4+ T cells sorted from spleen or lymph node cells, taken before intestinal transplant. These receptors originate from a human donor who received an intestinal transplant. Each CDR3 is given with its conserved first and last residue. Fields, in order: CDR3 length, D gene, V gene, clone size, J gene, CDR3 DNA, CDR3 protein. A D gene is named only where the DNA matches it firmly. The size field is filled for only some rows; it gives once, few, many or a size class.

CDR3 length: 15
D gene: .
V gene: TRBV10-3
clone size: .
J gene: TRBJ2-2
CDR3 DNA: TGTGCCATCAGTGGAACAGGGGGGGTAGGCGGGGAGCTGTTTTTT
CDR3 protein: CAISGTGGVGGELFF

CDR3 length: 14
D gene: .
V gene: TRBV5-4
clone size: .
J gene: TRBJ1-1
CDR3 DNA: TGTGCCAGCAGCCCCCTACTTGGAGACACTGAAGCTTTCTTT
CDR3 protein: CASSPLLGDTEAFF

CDR3 length: 11
D gene: .
V gene: TRBV20-1
clone size: once
J gene: TRBJ2-1
CDR3 DNA: TGCAGTGCTAGGGCTAGCGCCGAGCAGTTCTTC
CDR3 protein: CSARASAEQFF

CDR3 length: 15
D gene: .
V gene: TRBV28
clone size: .
J gene: TRBJ1-2
CDR3 DNA: TGTGCCAGCAGTTTAGGAAGGCGTGACTACTATGGCTACACCTTC
CDR3 protein: CASSLGRRDYYGYTF

CDR3 length: 15
D gene: TRBD2
V gene: TRBV7-6
clone size: once
J gene: TRBJ2-2
CDR3 DNA: TGTGCCAGCAGCGGGACTACCGGGACCGTCGGGGAGCTGTTTTTT
CDR3 protein: CASSGTTGTVGELFF

CDR3 length: 15
D gene: TRBD1
V gene: TRBV18
clone size: .
J gene: TRBJ1-1
CDR3 DNA: TGTGCCAGCTCAGTTAGGACAGGGGCCCACACTGAAGCTTTCTTT
CDR3 protein: CASSVRTGAHTEAFF

CDR3 length: 15
D gene: .
V gene: TRBV6-1
clone size: .
J gene: TRBJ1-2
CDR3 DNA: TGTGCCAGCCTTCCCGGGACTTCTGCGGCCTATGGCTACACCTTC
CDR3 protein: CASLPGTSAAYGYTF

CDR3 length: 14
D gene: .
V gene: TRBV30
clone size: once
J gene: TRBJ1-5
CDR3 DNA: TGTGCCTGGGGCTACGGGGGGCCCAATCAGCCCCAGCATTTT
CDR3 protein: CAWGYGGPNQPQHF

CDR3 length: 14
D gene: .
V gene: TRBV7-7
clone size: .
J gene: TRBJ2-5
CDR3 DNA: TGTGCTAGCAGCTTATCCCGACTAGTCGAGACCCAGTACTTC
CDR3 protein: CASSLSRLVETQYF

CDR3 length: 15
D gene: TRBD1
V gene: TRBV19
clone size: .
J gene: TRBJ1-5
CDR3 DNA: TGTGCCAGTAAGGGGACAGGAGTTAGCAATCAGCCCCAGCATTTT
CDR3 protein: CASKGTGVSNQPQHF

CDR3 length: 13
D gene: TRBD2
V gene: TRBV7-9
clone size: .
J gene: TRBJ2-1
CDR3 DNA: TGTGCCAGCAGGCTAGCGGGAGACTATGAGCAGTTCTTC
CDR3 protein: CASRLAGDYEQFF

CDR3 length: 17
D gene: TRBD2
V gene: TRBV4-2
clone size: .
J gene: TRBJ2-3
CDR3 DNA: TGTGCCAGCAGCTCGATAAGCGGGGGGACGAGCACAGATACGCAGTATTTT
CDR3 protein: CASSSISGGTSTDTQYF

CDR3 length: 17
D gene: TRBD2
V gene: TRBV28
clone size: .
J gene: TRBJ2-7
CDR3 DNA: TGTGCCAGCACCTTTAACCCGCTCCTAGCGGGGACCTACGAGCAGTACTTC
CDR3 protein: CASTFNPLLAGTYEQYF

CDR3 length: 15
D gene: TRBD2
V gene: TRBV30
clone size: .
J gene: TRBJ2-7
CDR3 DNA: TGTGCCTGGAGTAACGGACTAGCAAGAGACGACGAGCAGTACTTC
CDR3 protein: CAWSNGLARDDEQYF

CDR3 length: 15
D gene: .
V gene: TRBV5-4
clone size: .
J gene: TRBJ2-3
CDR3 DNA: TGTGCCAGCAGCTTGGAGGGAGCAAGAGGAGATACGCAGTATTTT
CDR3 protein: CASSLEGARGDTQYF

CDR3 length: 15
D gene: .
V gene: TRBV6-1
clone size: .
J gene: TRBJ1-5
CDR3 DNA: TGTGCCAGCAGTGAAGCGCGTAGCAGCAATCAGCCCCAGCATTTT
CDR3 protein: CASSEARSSNQPQHF

CDR3 length: 15
D gene: TRBD2
V gene: TRBV6-5
clone size: .
J gene: TRBJ2-3
CDR3 DNA: TGTGCCAGCAGGACGACTAGCGGGAGCCCAGATACGCAGTATTTT
CDR3 protein: CASRTTSGSPDTQYF

CDR3 length: 14
D gene: TRBD2
V gene: TRBV11-2
clone size: .
J gene: TRBJ2-7
CDR3 DNA: TGTGCCAGCAGCCCCGGGGGGGGTTCCTACGAGCAGTACTTC
CDR3 protein: CASSPGGGSYEQYF

CDR3 length: 12
D gene: .
V gene: TRBV7-9
clone size: .
J gene: TRBJ1-2
CDR3 DNA: TGTGCCAGCAGCCCCTCGGGACATGAAAACACCTTC
CDR3 protein: CASSPSGHENTF

CDR3 length: 15
D gene: .
V gene: TRBV6-5
clone size: .
J gene: TRBJ2-5
CDR3 DNA: TGTGCCAGCAGTTTCAGGGGCGATCCCCGGGAGACCCAGTACTTC
CDR3 protein: CASSFRGDPRETQYF

CDR3 length: 12
D gene: .
V gene: TRBV2
clone size: .
J gene: TRBJ2-1
CDR3 DNA: TGTGCCAGCGCCTGGGAGCGTGGTGAGCAGTTCTTC
CDR3 protein: CASAWERGEQFF

CDR3 length: 15
D gene: .
V gene: TRBV4-1
clone size: .
J gene: TRBJ1-2
CDR3 DNA: TGCGCCAGCAGCCAAGTCCAAACAGGACAGCCAGGCTACACCTTC
CDR3 protein: CASSQVQTGQPGYTF

CDR3 length: 13
D gene: .
V gene: TRBV11-2
clone size: .
J gene: TRBJ2-2
CDR3 DNA: TGTGCCAGCAGCTTAGCGGTCACCGGGGAGCTGTTTTTT
CDR3 protein: CASSLAVTGELFF

CDR3 length: 16
D gene: TRBD2
V gene: TRBV7-8
clone size: .
J gene: TRBJ2-3
CDR3 DNA: TGTGCCAGCAGCCCAGATAGACTAGCGGGCACAGATACGCAGTATTTT
CDR3 protein: CASSPDRLAGTDTQYF

CDR3 length: 15
D gene: .
V gene: TRBV4-2
clone size: .
J gene: TRBJ2-1
CDR3 DNA: TGTGCCAGCAGCCGAAGCAACGACTACGCCAATGAGCAGTTCTTC
CDR3 protein: CASSRSNDYANEQFF

CDR3 length: 14
D gene: TRBD2
V gene: TRBV6-1
clone size: once
J gene: TRBJ2-7
CDR3 DNA: TGTGCCAGCAGCCGGGGACTAGCGAACTACGAGCAGTACTTC
CDR3 protein: CASSRGLANYEQYF

CDR3 length: 16
D gene: TRBD1
V gene: TRBV27
clone size: .
J gene: TRBJ1-2
CDR3 DNA: TGTGCCAGCAGTTTATTTGCTGGGGGACAGGGTCATGGCTACACCTTC
CDR3 protein: CASSLFAGGQGHGYTF

CDR3 length: 15
D gene: .
V gene: TRBV5-4
clone size: .
J gene: TRBJ1-1
CDR3 DNA: TGTGCCAGCAGCCAAAAAACAGGTATCGGCACTGAAGCTTTCTTT
CDR3 protein: CASSQKTGIGTEAFF

CDR3 length: 15
D gene: TRBD1
V gene: TRBV5-1
clone size: .
J gene: TRBJ2-7
CDR3 DNA: TGCGCCAGCAGCCTATTGGGACAGAGCTCCTACGAGCAGTACTTC
CDR3 protein: CASSLLGQSSYEQYF

CDR3 length: 15
D gene: TRBD2
V gene: TRBV27
clone size: .
J gene: TRBJ2-7
CDR3 DNA: TGTGCCAGCAGTTTATCTAGCGGGGTCTCCTACGAGCAGTACTTC
CDR3 protein: CASSLSSGVSYEQYF

CDR3 length: 15
D gene: TRBD2
V gene: TRBV28
clone size: .
J gene: TRBJ2-1
CDR3 DNA: TGTGCCAGCAGTCGGATAGCGGGAACCTACAATGAGCAGTTCTTC
CDR3 protein: CASSRIAGTYNEQFF

CDR3 length: 14
D gene: .
V gene: TRBV19
clone size: .
J gene: TRBJ1-1
CDR3 DNA: TGTGCCAGTAGTATAGCAGTATTGAACACTGAAGCTTTCTTT
CDR3 protein: CASSIAVLNTEAFF

CDR3 length: 14
D gene: TRBD1
V gene: TRBV10-1
clone size: .
J gene: TRBJ2-3
CDR3 DNA: TGCGCCAGCAGTGAGCGGACAGGCGCAGATACGCAGTATTTT
CDR3 protein: CASSERTGADTQYF

CDR3 length: 14
D gene: .
V gene: TRBV6-1
clone size: .
J gene: TRBJ1-3
CDR3 DNA: TGTGCCAGCAGTGAAGCGGCACATGGAAACACCATATATTTT
CDR3 protein: CASSEAAHGNTIYF

CDR3 length: 15
D gene: .
V gene: TRBV2
clone size: .
J gene: TRBJ2-5
CDR3 DNA: TGTGCCAGCAGTGAGAGGGGGTGGGGCCAAGAGACCCAGTACTTC
CDR3 protein: CASSERGWGQETQYF

CDR3 length: 16
D gene: TRBD1
V gene: TRBV25-1
clone size: .
J gene: TRBJ2-2
CDR3 DNA: TGTGCCAGCAGTGCGGCCCCTGGACAGGGGACCGGGGAGCTGTTTTTT
CDR3 protein: CASSAAPGQGTGELFF

CDR3 length: 13
D gene: TRBD1
V gene: TRBV5-1
clone size: .
J gene: TRBJ2-5
CDR3 DNA: TGCGCCAGCAGCCCTGGACAGGGTGAGACCCAGTACTTC
CDR3 protein: CASSPGQGETQYF

CDR3 length: 14
D gene: TRBD1
V gene: TRBV27
clone size: .
J gene: TRBJ2-2
CDR3 DNA: TGTGCCAGCAATCGGGCAGGGGGCACCGGGGAGCTGTTTTTT
CDR3 protein: CASNRAGGTGELFF

CDR3 length: 15
D gene: TRBD2
V gene: TRBV5-1
clone size: .
J gene: TRBJ2-5
CDR3 DNA: TGCGCCAGCAGCATTCAGCGGGGGCCACAAGAGACCCAGTACTTC
CDR3 protein: CASSIQRGPQETQYF

CDR3 length: 12
D gene: .
V gene: TRBV6-5
clone size: .
J gene: TRBJ2-7
CDR3 DNA: TGTGCCAGCAGGTTGACTAGCTACGAGCAGTACTTC
CDR3 protein: CASRLTSYEQYF

CDR3 length: 15
D gene: .
V gene: TRBV5-1
clone size: .
J gene: TRBJ2-6
CDR3 DNA: TGCGCCAGCAGCTTTACAGGTGAAGGGGCCAACGTCCTGACTTTC
CDR3 protein: CASSFTGEGANVLTF

CDR3 length: 12
D gene: .
V gene: TRBV28
clone size: once
J gene: TRBJ1-2
CDR3 DNA: TGTGCCAGCAGGTCAGGGGTGTATGGCTACACCTTC
CDR3 protein: CASRSGVYGYTF

CDR3 length: 18
D gene: .
V gene: TRBV4-1
clone size: .
J gene: TRBJ1-4
CDR3 DNA: TGCGCCAGCAGCCAACCTCTTGAACTGACAGTTGCTAATGAAAAACTGTTTTTT
CDR3 protein: CASSQPLELTVANEKLFF

CDR3 length: 14
D gene: .
V gene: TRBV5-1
clone size: few
J gene: TRBJ1-1
CDR3 DNA: TGCGCCAGCAGCTTGGCGGGGGGAGAAACTGAAGCTTTCTTT
CDR3 protein: CASSLAGGETEAFF

CDR3 length: 13
D gene: .
V gene: TRBV9
clone size: .
J gene: TRBJ2-7
CDR3 DNA: TGTGCCAGCAGCGTAGGGGGCGGGGACGAGCAGTACTTC
CDR3 protein: CASSVGGGDEQYF

CDR3 length: 13
D gene: .
V gene: TRBV4-1
clone size: .
J gene: TRBJ1-5
CDR3 DNA: TGCGCCAGCAGCCAAGTCGGAGGTTCGCCCCAGCATTTT
CDR3 protein: CASSQVGGSPQHF